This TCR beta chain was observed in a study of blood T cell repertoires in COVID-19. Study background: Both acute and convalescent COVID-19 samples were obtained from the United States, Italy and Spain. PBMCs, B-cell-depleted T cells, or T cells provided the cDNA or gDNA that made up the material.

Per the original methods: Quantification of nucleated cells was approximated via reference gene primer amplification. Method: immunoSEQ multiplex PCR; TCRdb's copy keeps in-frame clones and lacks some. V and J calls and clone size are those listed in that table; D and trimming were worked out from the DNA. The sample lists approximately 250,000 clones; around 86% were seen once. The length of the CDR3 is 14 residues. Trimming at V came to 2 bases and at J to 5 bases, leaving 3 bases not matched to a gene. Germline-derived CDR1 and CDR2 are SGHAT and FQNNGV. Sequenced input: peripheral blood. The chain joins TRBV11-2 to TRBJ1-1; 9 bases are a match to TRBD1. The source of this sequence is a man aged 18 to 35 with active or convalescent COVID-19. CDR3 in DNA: TGTGCCAGCAGCTTACGGACAGGGGAGACTGAAGCTTTCTTT. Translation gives CASSLRTGETEAFF.